This T cell receptor beta chain was captured by sequencing in a study of T cell responses to AZD1222 COVID-19 vaccine (dated by TCRdb to the early 2020s). Study-wide context: TCR sequencing covered 230 or so trial participants: 200 to 210 given two doses of AZD1222 and 26 given two doses of MenACWY control vaccine. Trial participants were enrolled by age into 18-55, 56-69 and 70-plus year subgroups, with approximately 150, 28 and 58 TCR-sequenced participants respectively. Results and caveats for the whole study, not just this receptor: In the small 56-69-year group, the increase in depth fell short of significance, most likely because of low power. Vaccine-associated CD4 TCRs spanned the whole spike protein, with dominant responses in regions 160-218 and 743-854. Reportedly, almost half of the unique spike-specific TCRs recognized epitopes lying outside the regions that are mutated in the B.1.351 and B.1.1.7 variants. No day 14 peak-response samples were available, so repertoires were characterized only after the peak T cell response. Participants were mostly white British and included more females than males, and it was suggested by the authors that clonal diversity may have been underestimated. After two AZD1222 doses, both the breadth and the depth of spike-specific TCRs were significantly higher than at day 0 and than in MenACWY recipients. Conclusions about previously exposed vaccinees are limited, since just six AZD1222 recipients were seropositive for SARS-CoV-2 at baseline.

The meaning of the sample's time point label: about 28 days (+/-7) after the second vaccine dose. Because spike-specific TCR depth and breadth did not differ between the two schedules, AZD1222 recipients who got a second dose at roughly 4 weeks were pooled with those who got a second dose at roughly 12 weeks. Vaccinee samples were obtained from the UK trials COV001 and COV002, which included a single-blind randomized controlled phase 2/3 trial of AZD1222 (ChAdOx1 nCoV-19) in healthy adults. For TCRbeta chain sequencing, PBMC samples were collected from trial participants at day 0 and at day 28 after the second dose. The CDR3 regions of human TCRbeta chains were analyzed by immunosequencing. The paper's data handling went like this. Repertoire TCRs were checked for matches against a reference library of SARS-CoV-2-specific TCRs that had been generated using the MIRA antigen-specificity platform. Breadth was defined as the fraction of unique TCRs that were SARS-CoV-2-associated, and depth was defined as the fraction of total T cells that were SARS-CoV-2-associated. Using the MIRA data, each spike-specific TCR was mapped to the spike region that the TCR reacts to and placed in a CD4 or CD8 class. Log10-transformed breadth and depth values were compared by one-way ANOVA with Sidak's multiple comparisons tests. Held by TCRdb, this immuneACCESS table contains in-frame sequences only and omits some clones. Under half of the omission traces to an unresolved V gene where checked; the cause of the rest is unknown. V, J and clone size are those of that table, while D and trimming were read from the DNA. The sample profile shows 250,000 to 300,000 clones; 90% to 95% of them were found once. The leading ten clones occupy 0.5% to 0.7% of the sample.

Regarding this clone: The clone's antigen remains unknown. No base quality information exists; no much larger clone differs at one position.

This TCR derives from an adult who received the AZD1222 COVID-19 vaccine. The sequencing here drew on peripheral blood, taken 28 days after the second AZD1222 dose.

The CDR3 is CASAESFSPRSYEQYF. The DNA is TGCGCCAGCGCCGAATCTTTTAGCCCTCGGAGCTACGAGCAGTACTTC. Recombination linked TRBV5-1 to TRBJ2-7; the D gene lacks a confident call. The germline V gene specifies SGHRS as CDR1 and YFSETQ as CDR2. Counted from cysteine to phenylalanine, this CDR3 has 16 amino acids. Only the CDR3 DNA stays, 48 bases, in frame from base 1. Trimming at the junction amounts to 7 bases on V and 3 bases on J, and the germline ends lie 23 bases apart.